This is a list of T cell receptor beta chains from one sample in a study of T cells in localized non-small cell lung cancer. Sequenced by immunoSEQ multiplex PCR; TCRdb stores in-frame clones only, minus some. The table has 15,000 to 20,000 clones, approximately 80% seen once. The material sequenced was peripheral blood, taken before any cancer treatment. The source is a man aged 35-75 years with stage I lung adenocarcinoma. Each CDR3 is given with its conserved first and last residue. A D gene is named only where the DNA matches it firmly. Size is omitted from some rows. Given values are once, few, many or a class for expanded clones.

D	size	J	V	CDR3	DNA
.	medium-sized	TRBJ1-1	TRBV4-2	CASSPRAGNTEAFF	TGTGCCAGCAGCCCTCGGGCAGGGAACACTGAAGCTTTCTTT
TRBD2	.	TRBJ2-3	TRBV6-6	CASRQSGRGTDTQYF	TGTGCCAGCCGCCAAAGCGGGAGGGGCACAGATACGCAGTATTTT
.	.	TRBJ1-6	TRBV7-8	CASSLANRAQSSYNSPLHF	TGTGCCAGCAGCTTAGCGAACCGGGCGCAGAGCTCCTATAATTCACCCCTCCACTTT
.	few	TRBJ2-7	TRBV27	CASSSIGLEGASEQYF	TGTGCCAGCAGTTCGATAGGACTGGAAGGGGCCTCCGAGCAGTACTTC
.	.	TRBJ2-5	TRBV5-1	CASSFQETQYF	TGCGCCAGCAGCTTCCAAGAGACCCAGTACTTC
.	.	TRBJ1-1	TRBV19	CASSIGISDTEAFF	TGTGCCAGTAGTATCGGGATCTCGGACACTGAAGCTTTCTTT
.	.	TRBJ1-2	TRBV30	CAEFGRVNGYTF	TGTGCCGAATTCGGCAGGGTAAATGGCTACACCTTC
.	.	TRBJ2-5	TRBV28	CASRPPVRQETQYF	TGTGCCAGCAGACCTCCGGTTAGACAAGAGACCCAGTACTTC
TRBD2	once	TRBJ2-2	TRBV9	CASSVELAGVGGELFF	TGTGCCAGCAGCGTAGAACTAGCGGGAGTAGGCGGGGAGCTGTTTTTT
.	.	TRBJ1-5	TRBV19	CASSTPNRGYSNQPQHF	TGTGCCAGTAGTACCCCCAACCGCGGATATAGCAATCAGCCCCAGCATTTT
.	.	TRBJ2-3	TRBV11-2	CASSLGTKGTDTQYF	TGTGCCAGCAGCTTAGGAACGAAGGGCACAGATACGCAGTATTTT
TRBD2	.	TRBJ2-1	TRBV7-3	CASSLGLAEYNEQFF	TGTGCCAGCAGCTTAGGACTAGCGGAGTACAATGAGCAGTTCTTC
TRBD1	.	TRBJ2-7	TRBV5-1	CASSFGTGSYEQYF	TGCGCCAGCAGCTTTGGGACAGGGTCTTACGAGCAGTACTTC
TRBD2	.	TRBJ2-3	TRBV14	CASSRKGRLAKDTQYF	TGTGCCAGCAGCCGGAAGGGGCGACTAGCTAAGGATACGCAGTATTTT
TRBD2	once	TRBJ2-1	TRBV6-1	CASMREKIKFF	TGTGCCAGCATGCGGGAGAAGATCAAGTTCTTC
TRBD1	.	TRBJ1-5	TRBV30	CAWSREGARSQPQHF	TGTGCCTGGAGTAGGGAGGGGGCGCGTAGTCAGCCCCAGCATTTT
TRBD1	.	TRBJ1-5	TRBV27	CASSLYRDRGQPQHF	TGTGCCAGCAGTTTATACCGGGACAGGGGTCAGCCCCAGCATTTT
.	.	TRBJ1-1	TRBV28	CASNGMNTEAFF	TGTGCCAGTAACGGGATGAACACTGAAGCTTTCTTT
.	.	TRBJ2-2	TRBV19	CASSGQDRNTGELFF	TGTGCCAGTAGTGGGCAGGACAGGAACACCGGGGAGCTGTTTTTT
.	.	TRBJ2-7	TRBV6-6	CASSRRPGAYEQYF	TGTGCCAGCAGTCGGCGGCCAGGGGCGTACGAGCAGTACTTC
TRBD2	.	TRBJ2-1	TRBV2	CASSGVGGRINNEQFF	TGTGCCAGCAGTGGAGTTGGCGGGAGGATAAACAATGAGCAGTTCTTC
.	.	TRBJ1-1	TRBV7-9	CASSLEGAEAFF	TGTGCCAGCAGCTTAGAGGGGGCTGAAGCTTTCTTT
.	.	TRBJ2-1	TRBV5-5	CASSLGTLARNEQFF	TGTGCCAGCAGCTTAGGAACCTTGGCTAGGAATGAGCAGTTCTTC
.	.	TRBJ2-1	TRBV9	CASSARGHEQFF	TGTGCCAGCAGCGCCAGGGGCCATGAGCAGTTCTTC
.	.	TRBJ2-3	TRBV15	CATSRERLREGRNTQYF	TGTGCCACCAGCAGAGAACGACTCCGAGAGGGTAGAAATACGCAGTATTTT
.	.	TRBJ1-1	TRBV5-1	CASSLVAGSPEAFF	TGCGCCAGCAGCTTGGTAGCTGGGAGCCCTGAAGCTTTCTTT
.	once	TRBJ1-4	TRBV7-2	CASSLVGTANEKLFF	TGTGCCAGCAGCTTAGTAGGCACAGCTAATGAAAAACTGTTTTTT
TRBD2	.	TRBJ2-1	TRBV6-4	CASKTSGSSNEQFF	TGTGCCAGCAAAACTAGCGGGAGTTCTAATGAGCAGTTCTTC
.	.	TRBJ2-1	TRBV19	CASSIGVNEQFF	TGTGCCAGTAGTATCGGCGTCAATGAGCAGTTCTTC
.	.	TRBJ2-1	TRBV30	CAWSVLGPNEQFF	TGTGCCTGGAGTGTATTGGGGCCCAATGAGCAGTTCTTC
TRBD2	.	TRBJ2-1	TRBV7-6	CASSRTSGGASYNEQFF	TGTGCCAGCAGCCGCACTAGCGGGGGGGCCAGTTACAATGAGCAGTTCTTC
.	.	TRBJ1-2	TRBV19	CASSQGSDYGYTF	TGTGCCAGTAGTCAGGGATCGGACTATGGCTACACCTTC
.	.	TRBJ2-7	TRBV27	CASSLRAPYEQYF	TGTGCCAGCAGTTTGAGGGCCCCTTACGAGCAGTACTTC
TRBD1	few	TRBJ1-2	TRBV18	CASSGNPGTVNYGYTF	TGTGCCAGCTCAGGGAACCCCGGGACAGTCAACTATGGCTACACCTTC
.	.	TRBJ1-5	TRBV28	CASSPIQGSNQPQHF	TGTGCCAGCAGCCCCATTCAGGGTAGCAATCAGCCCCAGCATTTT